The 22 T cell receptor beta chains reported below all come from one sample, sequenced in a study of cytomegalovirus exposure and HLA in healthy donors. Both 60 Vbeta primers and 13 Jbeta primers went into the PCR. The repertoire was sequenced with immunoSEQ multiplex PCR; TCRdb's copy has only in-frame clones and lacks some. The profile shows approximately 190,000 clones, 84% of them singletons. Material for sequencing was PBMCs. The receptor set was obtained from a woman in her forties or fifties in good health and CMV-seropositive.

The rearrangement links TRBV6-5 to TRBJ1-1, with D uncertain. The CDR3 contains 14 residues. CDR1 is MNHEY and CDR2 is SVGAGI in the germline V gene. Trimming removed 7 bases from V and 0 bases from J, with 12 bases in between. The CDR3 protein is CASILWEMNTEAFF. CDR3 DNA: TGTGCCAGCATTCTTTGGGAGATGAACACTGAAGCTTTCTTT.

A single count supports this clone. The chain is built from TRBV7-2 and TRBJ1-2; no firm D call. V was cut by 7 bases and J by 0 bases, with 12 bases left in between. The CDR3 is 14 amino acids. Germline lookup yields CDR1 SGHTA and CDR2 FQGNSA. In DNA, the CDR3 is TGTGCCAGCACCCGAGGAGAATCTAACTATGGCTACACCTTC. Translation: CASTRGESNYGYTF. The whole variable domain, remainder taken from reference TRBV7-2 and TRBJ1-2, is GAGVSQSPSNKVTEKGKDVELRCDPISGHTALYWYRQSLGQGLEFLIYFQGNSAPDKSGLPSDRFSAERTGGSVSTLTIQRTQQEDSAVYLCASTRGESNYGYTFGSGTRLTVV.

CDR3 bases: TGTGCCAGCAGCCAGACTAGCGCTGCTCCCTACGAGCAGTACTTC. This codes for CASSQTSAAPYEQYF. The chain links TRBV7-2 to TRBJ2-7; 8 positions match TRBD2. Losses at the gene ends were 5 bases for V and 2 bases for J; bases not matched to a gene: 8. From germline, CDR1 is SGHTA and CDR2 FQGNSA. The CDR3 loop spans 15 amino acids. Supplemented by reference TRBV7-2 and TRBJ2-7, the full variable domain reads GAGVSQSPSNKVTEKGKDVELRCDPISGHTALYWYRQSLGQGLEFLIYFQGNSAPDKSGLPSDRFSAERTGGSVSTLTIQRTQQEDSAVYLCASSQTSAAPYEQYFGPGTRLTVT.

The chain links TRBV11-2 to TRBJ2-2; TRBD2 matches at 13 bases. The CDR3 contains 19 residues. After removal of 5 bases from V and 1 base from J, the junction contained 10 bases not matched to a gene. Germline V lookup: CDR1 SGHAT, CDR2 FQNNGV. As DNA, the CDR3 is TGTGCCAGCAGCCCGTACGGGACTAGCGGGGCTCAGAACACCGGGGAGCTGTTTTTT. Translating it yields CASSPYGTSGAQNTGELFF.

The rearrangement joins TRBV4-3 to TRBJ1-1; D is undetermined. CDR1 LGHNA and CDR2 YSLEER come from the germline V gene. The CDR3 loop spans 12 amino acids. V dropped 0 bases and J dropped 4 bases, with 3 bases sitting between them. Written as DNA, the CDR3 is TGCGCCAGCAGCCAAGACAGCACTGAAGCTTTCTTT. This encodes CASSQDSTEAFF.

DNA for the CDR3: TGTGCCACCGCCGACAGGAACTATGGCTACACCTTC. It is translated as CATADRNYGYTF. The J gene is TRBJ1-2, the V gene TRBV6-6, with D possibly being TRBD1 (6 bases). The CDR3 is 12 residues long. In germline, CDR1 is MNHNY, CDR2 SVGAGI (reference sequence). V was clipped by 10 bases and J by 2 bases, with 11 bases between them.

This rearrangement joins TRBV5-1 to TRBJ1-1; 7 positions match TRBD1. From germline, CDR1 is SGHRS and CDR2 YFSETQ. There are 15 residues in the CDR3. V shed 0 bases and J 3 bases; nucleotides not matched to a gene: 5. In nucleotides, the CDR3 is TGCGCCAGCAGCTTGGGAACAGGGGCCCACACTGAAGCTTTCTTT. Amino acid sequence: CASSLGTGAHTEAFF.

V usage is TRBV29-1 and J usage is TRBJ2-1, with D possibly TRBD2 on 6 matching bases. In germline, CDR1 is SQVTM, CDR2 ANQGSEA. Trimming removed 3 bases at V and 7 bases at J, with 10 bases between. This CDR3 has 12 amino acids. The CDR3 loop reads CSVDPGRNEQFF. CDR3 bases: TGCAGCGTTGACCCCGGGAGAAATGAGCAGTTCTTC.

CDR3 loop: CASSLVAPVLTF. The CDR3 bases are TGTGCCAGCAGCTTAGTAGCCCCCGTCCTGACTTTC. The chain recombines TRBV11-3 with TRBJ2-6, with D unclear. With 1 base removed from V and 12 bases from J, the gap between germline ends came to 7 bases. From germline, CDR1 is SGHNT and CDR2 YENEEA. The CDR3 has 12 amino acids.

This chain uses TRBV20-1 with TRBJ2-1; D remains ambiguous. CDR1 DFQATT and CDR2 SNEGSKA come from the germline V gene (reference sequence). CDR3 size: 11 residues. The V end was cut by 6 bases, the J end by 10 bases, with 13 bases between. The CDR3 spells CSAENLPEQFF. For the CDR3, the DNA is TGCAGTGCCGAGAATCTCCCGGAGCAGTTCTTC.

In this sample, this clone turned up a few times. This chain links TRBV7-9 with TRBJ2-5; a weak D match, TRBD1 (6 bases). The CDR3 is made up of 15 amino acids. Trimming took off 1 base at V and 5 bases at J, with 14 bases between the two ends. Germline V CDR1 and CDR2: SEHNR, FQNEAQ (reference sequence). The CDR3 is CASSLVTGLRETQYF. CDR3 coding DNA: TGTGCCAGCAGCTTAGTTACAGGGTTGCGGGAGACCCAGTACTTC.

The rearrangement links TRBV19 to TRBJ2-1; TRBD2 is a possible D gene (6 bases). CDR1 is LNHDA and CDR2 is SQIVND in the germline V gene (reference sequence). V was cut by 3 bases and J by 6 bases, with 12 bases left in between. This CDR3 spans 14 amino acids. In DNA form, the CDR3 reads TGTGCCAGTAGTATCCAAGCGGGCCGCAATGAGCAGTTCTTC. As protein: CASSIQAGRNEQFF.

This sequence joins TRBV7-3 and TRBJ1-1; no clear D gene. This CDR3 region has 13 residues. The germline V gene encodes CDR1 SGHTA and CDR2 FQGTGA. V was trimmed by 4 bases and J by 3 bases, leaving 9 bases between them. The chain's CDR3 is CASSSAGHTEAFF. CDR3 nucleotide sequence: TGTGCCAGCAGCTCGGCAGGTCACACTGAAGCTTTCTTT.

The chain employs TRBV6-6 and TRBJ2-2, with D possibly matching TRBD2 (6 bases). Germline values: CDR1 MNHNY, CDR2 SVGAGI (reference sequence). The CDR3 is 15 amino acids. The V end lost 0 bases, the J end lost 6 bases, and 11 bases lay between the germline ends. DNA of the CDR3: TGTGCCAGCAGTTACTCGAGGAGGGAGGCCGGGGAGCTGTTTTTT. Its translation is CASSYSRREAGELFF.

V usage is TRBV13 and J usage is TRBJ2-1; 9 bases match TRBD1. Germline loops: CDR1 PRHDT, CDR2 FYEKMQ (reference sequence). The length of the CDR3 is 16 residues. With V trimmed by 5 bases and J by 2 bases, 7 bases remained unmatched. CDR3 sequence: CASSTRTGATYNEQFF. The CDR3 DNA follows: TGTGCCAGCAGCACAAGGACAGGGGCCACCTACAATGAGCAGTTCTTC.

J is TRBJ2-1 and V is TRBV29-1; D perhaps matches TRBD1 (6 bases). V was cut by 3 bases and J by 7 bases, with 13 bases left in between. The CDR3 runs 13 residues. Germline V lookup: CDR1 SQVTM, CDR2 ANQGSEA. The CDR3 reads CSVEGQGLNEQFF. The CDR3 nucleotides read TGCAGCGTTGAGGGGCAGGGGTTGAATGAGCAGTTCTTC.

This clone was detected only a few times. The chain employs TRBV5-4 and TRBJ2-7; unclear D gene. Germline V gene data show CDR1 as SGHNT and CDR2 as YYREEE (reference sequence). Trimming pared 0 bases from V and 5 bases from J, leaving 3 bases between. The CDR3 contains 11 residues. The CDR3 DNA is TGTGCCAGCAGCTTGGAGCACGAGCAGTACTTC. This encodes CASSLEHEQYF. The full variable domain, rest sourced from reference TRBV5-4 and TRBJ2-7, is ETGVTQSPTHLIKTRGQQVTLRCSSQSGHNTVSWYQQALGQGPQFIFQYYREEENGRGNFPPRFSGLQFPNYSSELNVNALELDDSALYLCASSLEHEQYFGPGTRLTVT.

The chain has TRBV4-3 and TRBJ2-1; D might be TRBD1 (7 bases). Trimming took off 0 bases at V and 10 bases at J, with 19 bases between the two ends. The CDR3 is made up of 16 amino acids. CDR1 is LGHNA and CDR2 is YSLEER in the germline V gene. DNA of the CDR3: TGCGCCAGCAGCCAAGATAGGAGGGGGCCTAGACAAGAGCAGTTCTTC. This encodes CASSQDRRGPRQEQFF.

The chain has TRBV5-1 and TRBJ2-1; D may be TRBD2 (5 bases). This CDR3 comprises 15 residues. Trimming pared 2 bases from V and 4 bases from J, leaving 13 bases between. Germline-derived CDR1 and CDR2 are SGHRS and YFSETQ. This CDR3 reads CASSFEGVGYNEQFF. The CDR3 DNA reads TGCGCCAGCAGCTTTGAGGGAGTAGGTTACAATGAGCAGTTCTTC.

This clone came up once. The genes are TRBV19 and TRBJ1-1; 7 nucleotides match TRBD1. Germline V gene data show CDR1 as LNHDA and CDR2 as SQIVND (reference sequence). The ends lost 6 bases at V and 3 bases at J; junction bases unmatched: 10. This CDR3 contains 15 residues. Here the CDR3 DNA reads TGTGCCAGTAGAGGGAACCGGCAGGGGGACACTGAAGCTTTCTTT. It codes for CASRGNRQGDTEAFF.

The chain employs TRBV5-1 and TRBJ2-2; D possibly corresponds to TRBD1 (6 bases). V was shortened by 3 bases and J by 1 base, with 7 bases between the two germline ends. Looked up from germline, CDR1 is SGHRS and CDR2 is YFSETQ. The CDR3 totals 14 residues. CDR3 region: CASSWTVNTGELFF. The CDR3 DNA follows: TGCGCCAGCAGCTGGACAGTGAACACCGGGGAGCTGTTTTTT.

This clone turned up a few times. The chain recombines TRBV19 with TRBJ2-1; 10 bases line up with TRBD2. After removal of 4 bases from V and 4 bases from J, the junction contained 10 bases not matched to a gene. This CDR3 region has 17 residues. Germline V gene lookup returns CDR1 LNHDA and CDR2 SQIVND (reference sequence). CDR3 sequence reads: CASSRVAGGGGYNEQFF. The CDR3 bases are TGTGCCAGTAGTAGAGTAGCGGGGGGAGGCGGGTACAATGAGCAGTTCTTC.